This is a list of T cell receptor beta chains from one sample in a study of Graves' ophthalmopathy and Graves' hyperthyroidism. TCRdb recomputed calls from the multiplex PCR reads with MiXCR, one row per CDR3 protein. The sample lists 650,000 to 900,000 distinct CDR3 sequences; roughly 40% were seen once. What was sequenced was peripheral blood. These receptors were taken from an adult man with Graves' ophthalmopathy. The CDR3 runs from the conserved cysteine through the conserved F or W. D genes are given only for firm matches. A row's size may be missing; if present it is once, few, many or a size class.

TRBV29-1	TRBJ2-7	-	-	TGCAGCTTGGATTCGGAGACAGGAGACTACGAGCAGTACTTC	CSLDSETGDYEQYF
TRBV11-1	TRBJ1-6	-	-	TGTGCCAGCGTTCGGACTGTCAATTCACCCCTCCACTTT	CASVRTVNSPLHF
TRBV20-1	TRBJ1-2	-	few	TGCAGTGCCACCGAGGACCAACTTAACTATGGCTACACCTTC	CSATEDQLNYGYTF
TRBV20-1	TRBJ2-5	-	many	TGCAGTGGGTCTGGGGAGACCCAGTACTTC	CSGSGETQYF
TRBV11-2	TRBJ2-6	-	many	TGTGCCAGCACCTCACTCGCCGGGGCCAACGTCCTGACTTTC	CASTSLAGANVLTF
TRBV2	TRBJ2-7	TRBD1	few	TGTGCCAGCAATCACTTCCGACAGGGACGACTTGAGCAGCAGTACTTC	CASNHFRQGRLEQQYF
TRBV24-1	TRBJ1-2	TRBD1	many	TGTGCCACCAGTGCCGAAAACAGGGGAGAGGTAGGCTACACCTTC	CATSAENRGEVGYTF
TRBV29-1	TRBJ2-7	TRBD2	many	TGCAGCGCAAAGCGGGAGAACACCTACGAGCAGTACTTC	CSAKRENTYEQYF
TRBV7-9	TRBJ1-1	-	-	TGTGCCAGCAGCCCCAATTTTCCGAACACTGAAGCTTTCTTT	CASSPNFPNTEAFF
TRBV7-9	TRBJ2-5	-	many	TGTGCCAGCAGCCCGCCGGGACACCCCCAGGCCCAGTACTTC	CASSPPGHPQAQYF
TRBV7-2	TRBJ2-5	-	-	TGTGCCAGCAGCTTAATAGGGCCGAACAACCAAGAGACCCAGTACTTC	CASSLIGPNNQETQYF
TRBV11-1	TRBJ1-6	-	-	TGTGCCAGCAGCGTCCTGCACCCTTTCGGGGGGGGTAATTCACCCCTCCACTTT	CASSVLHPFGGGNSPLHF
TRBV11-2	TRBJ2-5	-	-	TGTGCCAGCAACCCAGGAGCGGCTCACGAGACCCAGTACTTC	CASNPGAAHETQYF
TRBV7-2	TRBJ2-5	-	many	TGTGCCAGCAGCTCCGGGCCAGGAGGAGAGACCCAGTACTTC	CASSSGPGGETQYF
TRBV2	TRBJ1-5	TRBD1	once	TGTGCCAGCAGCTCCCAGACCCTAAGGGGGCAACCTCAGCCCCAGCATTTT	CASSSQTLRGQPQPQHF
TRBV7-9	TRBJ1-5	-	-	TGTGCCAGCAGCTTAGTCGTTAGGGTGTCGGGAGGCCAGCCCCAGCATTTT	CASSLVVRVSGGQPQHF
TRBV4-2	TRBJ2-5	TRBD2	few	TGTGCCAGCAGCCAAGTAGCGGGGCGCCAAGAGACCCAGTACTTC	CASSQVAGRQETQYF
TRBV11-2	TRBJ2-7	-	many	TGTGCCAGCAGCTTAGATCTCAGGGTCGAGCAGTACTTC	CASSLDLRVEQYF
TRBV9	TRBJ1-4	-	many	TGTGCCAGCAGCGTAGATCAGGGGACTAATGAAAAACTGTTTTTT	CASSVDQGTNEKLFF
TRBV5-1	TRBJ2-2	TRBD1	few	TGCGCCAGCAGCGTGGGACAGAGGAACACCGGGGAGCTGTTTTTT	CASSVGQRNTGELFF
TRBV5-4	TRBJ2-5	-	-	TGTGCCAGCAGCTCACCAGGGGAGGGAGAGACCCAGTACTTC	CASSSPGEGETQYF
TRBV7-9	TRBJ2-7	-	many	TGTGCCAGCAGCTTAGCGGGGGAGTCCTACGAGCAGTACTTC	CASSLAGESYEQYF
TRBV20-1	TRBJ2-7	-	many	TGCAGTGCTAGCCCCGACAGCTCCTACGAGCAGTACTTC	CSASPDSSYEQYF
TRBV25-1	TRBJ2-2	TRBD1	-	TGTGCCAGCAGTGCGAGGACAGGGAGAACCGGGGAGCTGTTTTTT	CASSARTGRTGELFF
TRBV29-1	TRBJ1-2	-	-	TGCAGCGTTGATTCACGGGGAGGGACCCTAACGTCTAACTATGGCTACACCTTC	CSVDSRGGTLTSNYGYTF
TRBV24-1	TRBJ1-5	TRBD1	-	TGTGCCACCAGTGATTTGCGGGGGACAGGGGATCAGCCCCAGCATTTT	CATSDLRGTGDQPQHF
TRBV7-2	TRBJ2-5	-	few	TGTGCCAGCAGCTTAGGTTGGGGAATAGAGACCCAGTACTTC	CASSLGWGIETQYF
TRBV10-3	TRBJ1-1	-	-	TGTGCCATCAGGTTCGGGGTTAACACTGAAGCTTTCTTT	CAIRFGVNTEAFF
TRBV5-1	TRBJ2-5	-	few	TGCGCCAGCAGCTTGGGCCCCTCAACCCAAGAGACCCAGTACTTC	CASSLGPSTQETQYF
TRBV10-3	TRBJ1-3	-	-	TGTGCCAGCTTTGGCTCTGGAAACACCATATATTTT	CASFGSGNTIYF
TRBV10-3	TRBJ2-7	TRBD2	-	TGTGCCAGGGAGGGGAGCCCCTTGGACGAGCAGTACTTC	CAREGSPLDEQYF
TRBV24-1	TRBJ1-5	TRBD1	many	TGTGCCAGCAGTTACGGGTCAGGGGGCGGACAGCCCCAGCATTTT	CASSYGSGGGQPQHF
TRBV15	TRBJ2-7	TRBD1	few	TGTGCCACCAGCAGACGACTGGACAGGGTTGAGCGAGGGGTTTCCTACGAGCAGTACTTC	CATSRRLDRVERGVSYEQYF
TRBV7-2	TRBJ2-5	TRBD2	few	TGTGCCAGCAGCTTTCGACTAGCGGGAGAGGAGACCCAGTACTTC	CASSFRLAGEETQYF
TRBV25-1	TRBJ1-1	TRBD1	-	TGTGCCAGCGTTGCCGGACAGGGATGGGCTTTCTTT	CASVAGQGWAFF
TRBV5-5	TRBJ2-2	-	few	TGTGCCAGCAGCTTGGTCGCGTACACCGGGGAGCTGTTTTTT	CASSLVAYTGELFF
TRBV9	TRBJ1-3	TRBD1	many	TGTGCCAGCAGCGACCGACAGGGCTCCTCTGGAAACACCATATATTTT	CASSDRQGSSGNTIYF
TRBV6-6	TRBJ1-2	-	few	TGTGCCAGCAGAGCGACAGGAATTGAGGGCTACACCTTC	CASRATGIEGYTF
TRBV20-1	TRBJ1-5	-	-	TGCAGTGCTAGAGCGGGGGCCCTCGATCAGCCCCAGCATTTT	CSARAGALDQPQHF
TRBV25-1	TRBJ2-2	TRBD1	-	TGTGCCAGCAGTGACCTGACAGGGGTATCCGGGGAGCTGTTTTTT	CASSDLTGVSGELFF
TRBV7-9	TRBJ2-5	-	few	TGTGCCAGCAGCTACGGACAGTATACTCATATGGGAGAGACCCAGTACTTC	CASSYGQYTHMGETQYF
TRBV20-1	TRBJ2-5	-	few	TGCAGTGCTCCCGACAGGCTCCAAGAGACCCAGTACTTC	CSAPDRLQETQYF
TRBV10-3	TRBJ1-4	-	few	TGTGCCAGCAGTGATTCGGGGATTCCAGAGTGGGAAAAACTGTTTTTT	CASSDSGIPEWEKLFF